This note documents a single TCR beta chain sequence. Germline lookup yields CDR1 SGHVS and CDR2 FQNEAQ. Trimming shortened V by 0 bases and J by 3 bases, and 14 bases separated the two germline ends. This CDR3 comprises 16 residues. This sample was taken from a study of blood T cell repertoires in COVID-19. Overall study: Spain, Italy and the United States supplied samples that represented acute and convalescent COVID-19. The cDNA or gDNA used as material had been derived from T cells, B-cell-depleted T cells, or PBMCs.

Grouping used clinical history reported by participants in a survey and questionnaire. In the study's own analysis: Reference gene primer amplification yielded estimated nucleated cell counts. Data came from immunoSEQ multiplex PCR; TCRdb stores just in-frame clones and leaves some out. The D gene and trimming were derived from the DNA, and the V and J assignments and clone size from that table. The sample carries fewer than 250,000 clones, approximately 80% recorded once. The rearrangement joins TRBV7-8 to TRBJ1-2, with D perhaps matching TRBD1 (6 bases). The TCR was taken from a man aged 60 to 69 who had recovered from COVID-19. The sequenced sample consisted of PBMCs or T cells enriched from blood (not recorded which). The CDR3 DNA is TGTGCCAGCAGCTTAGCGCGCCGGGACAAACACTATGGCTACACCTTC. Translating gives CASSLARRDKHYGYTF.